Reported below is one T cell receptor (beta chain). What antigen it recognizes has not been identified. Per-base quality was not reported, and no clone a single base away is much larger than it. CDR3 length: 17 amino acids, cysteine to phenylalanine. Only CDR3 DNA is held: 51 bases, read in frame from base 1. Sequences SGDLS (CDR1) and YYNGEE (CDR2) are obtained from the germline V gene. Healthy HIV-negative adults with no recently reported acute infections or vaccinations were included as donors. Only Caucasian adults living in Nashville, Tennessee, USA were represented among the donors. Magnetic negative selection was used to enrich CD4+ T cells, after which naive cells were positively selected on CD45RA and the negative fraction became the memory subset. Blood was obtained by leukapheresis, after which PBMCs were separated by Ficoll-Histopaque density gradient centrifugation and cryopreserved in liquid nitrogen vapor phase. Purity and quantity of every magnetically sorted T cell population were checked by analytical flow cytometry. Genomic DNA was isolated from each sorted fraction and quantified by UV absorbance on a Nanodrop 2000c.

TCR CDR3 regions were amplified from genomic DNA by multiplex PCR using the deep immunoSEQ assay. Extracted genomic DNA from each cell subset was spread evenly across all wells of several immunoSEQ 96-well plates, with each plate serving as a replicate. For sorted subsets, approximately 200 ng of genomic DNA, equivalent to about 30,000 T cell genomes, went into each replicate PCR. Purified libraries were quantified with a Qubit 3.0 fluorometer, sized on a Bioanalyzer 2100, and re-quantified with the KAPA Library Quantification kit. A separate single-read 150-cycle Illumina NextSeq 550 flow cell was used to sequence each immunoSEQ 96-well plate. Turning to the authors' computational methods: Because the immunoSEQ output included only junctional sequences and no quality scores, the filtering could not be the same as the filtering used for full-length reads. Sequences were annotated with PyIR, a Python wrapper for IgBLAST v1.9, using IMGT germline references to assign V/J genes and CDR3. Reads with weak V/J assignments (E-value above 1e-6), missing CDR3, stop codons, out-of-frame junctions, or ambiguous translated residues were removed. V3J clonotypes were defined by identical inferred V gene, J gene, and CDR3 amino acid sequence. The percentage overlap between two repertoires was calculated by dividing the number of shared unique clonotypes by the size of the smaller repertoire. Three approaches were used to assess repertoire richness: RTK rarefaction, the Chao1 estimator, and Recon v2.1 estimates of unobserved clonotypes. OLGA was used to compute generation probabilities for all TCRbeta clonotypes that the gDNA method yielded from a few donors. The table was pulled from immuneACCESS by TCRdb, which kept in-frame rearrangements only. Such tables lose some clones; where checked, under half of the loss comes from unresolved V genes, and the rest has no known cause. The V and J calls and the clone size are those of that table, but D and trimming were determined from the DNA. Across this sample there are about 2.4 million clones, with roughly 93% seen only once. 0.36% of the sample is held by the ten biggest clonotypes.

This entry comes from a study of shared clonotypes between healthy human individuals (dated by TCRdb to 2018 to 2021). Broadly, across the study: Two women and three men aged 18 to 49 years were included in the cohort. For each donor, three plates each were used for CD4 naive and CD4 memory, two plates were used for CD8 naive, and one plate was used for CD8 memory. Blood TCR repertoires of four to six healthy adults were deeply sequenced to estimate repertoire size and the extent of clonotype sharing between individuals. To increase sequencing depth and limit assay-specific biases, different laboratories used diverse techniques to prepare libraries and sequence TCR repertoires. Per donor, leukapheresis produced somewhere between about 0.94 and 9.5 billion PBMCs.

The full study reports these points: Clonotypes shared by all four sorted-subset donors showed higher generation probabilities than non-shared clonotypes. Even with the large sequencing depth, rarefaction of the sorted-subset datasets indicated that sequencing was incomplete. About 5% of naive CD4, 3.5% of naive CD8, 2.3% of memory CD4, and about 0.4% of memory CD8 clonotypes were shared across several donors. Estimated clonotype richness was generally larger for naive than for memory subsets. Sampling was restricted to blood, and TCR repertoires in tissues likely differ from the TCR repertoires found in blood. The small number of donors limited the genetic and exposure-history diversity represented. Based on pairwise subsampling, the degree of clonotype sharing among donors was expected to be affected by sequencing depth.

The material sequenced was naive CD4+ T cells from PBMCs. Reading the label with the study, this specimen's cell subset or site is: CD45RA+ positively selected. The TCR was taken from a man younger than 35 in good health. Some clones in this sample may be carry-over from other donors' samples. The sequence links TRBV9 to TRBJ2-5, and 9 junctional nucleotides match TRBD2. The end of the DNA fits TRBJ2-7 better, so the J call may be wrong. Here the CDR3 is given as CASSGGDGLAGSYEQYF. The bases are TGTGCCAGCAGCGGGGGCGACGGCCTAGCGGGATCGTACGAGCAGTACTTC.